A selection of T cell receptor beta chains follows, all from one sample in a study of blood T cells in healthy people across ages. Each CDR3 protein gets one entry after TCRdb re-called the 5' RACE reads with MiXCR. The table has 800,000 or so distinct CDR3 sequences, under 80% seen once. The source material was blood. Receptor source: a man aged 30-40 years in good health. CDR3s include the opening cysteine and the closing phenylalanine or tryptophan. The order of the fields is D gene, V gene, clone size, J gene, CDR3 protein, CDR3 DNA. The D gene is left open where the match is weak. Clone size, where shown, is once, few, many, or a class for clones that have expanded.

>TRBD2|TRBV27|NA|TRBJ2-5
CASSSAIRTSEETQYF
TGTGCCAGCAGTTCGGCAATAAGGACTAGCGAAGAGACCCAGTACTTC
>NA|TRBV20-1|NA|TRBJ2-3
CSVTATSTDTQYF
TGCAGTGTGACAGCGACCAGCACAGATACGCAGTATTTT
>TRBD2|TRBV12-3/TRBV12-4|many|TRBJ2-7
CASSSWTSKYEQYF
TGTGCCAGCAGTTCTTGGACTAGTAAGTACGAGCAGTACTTC
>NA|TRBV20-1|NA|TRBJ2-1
CSARDTYGTSYNEQFF
TGCAGTGCTAGAGATACATACGGGACTTCATACAATGAGCAGTTCTTC
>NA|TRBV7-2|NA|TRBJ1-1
CASSPDMADTEAFF
TGTGCCAGCAGCCCGGACATGGCGGACACTGAAGCTTTCTTT
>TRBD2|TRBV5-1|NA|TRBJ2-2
CASSPSSGGAVGELFF
TGCGCCAGCAGCCCCTCTAGCGGGGGGGCCGTCGGGGAGCTGTTTTTT
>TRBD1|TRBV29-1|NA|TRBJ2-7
CSVKTGGYEQYF
TGCAGCGTCAAGACAGGGGGCTACGAGCAGTACTTC
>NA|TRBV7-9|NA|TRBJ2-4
CASSTAAENIQYF
TGTGCCAGCAGCACGGCGGCAGAAAACATTCAGTACTTC
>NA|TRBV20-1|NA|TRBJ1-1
CSAGSGNTEAFF
TGCAGTGCGGGTTCTGGGAACACTGAAGCTTTCTTT
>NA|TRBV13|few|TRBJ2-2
CASSWNRKYTGELFF
TGTGCCAGCAGCTGGAACAGGAAATACACCGGGGAGCTGTTTTTT
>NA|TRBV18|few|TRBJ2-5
CASSPETVQETQYF
TGTGCCAGCTCCCCCGAGACAGTACAAGAGACCCAGTACTTC
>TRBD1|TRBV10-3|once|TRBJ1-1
CAISEGQGRTEAFF
TGTGCCATCAGTGAGGGACAGGGACGTACTGAAGCTTTCTTT
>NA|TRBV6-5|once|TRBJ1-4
CASSPGPFSNEKLFF
TGTGCCAGCAGCCCCGGGCCCTTTTCTAATGAAAAACTGTTTTTT
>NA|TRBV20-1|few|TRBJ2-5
CSAPRGYQETQYF
TGCAGTGCACCCCGGGGGTACCAAGAGACCCAGTACTTC
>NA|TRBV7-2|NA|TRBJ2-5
CASSIDYQETQYF
TGTGCCAGCAGCATTGATTATCAAGAGACCCAGTACTTC
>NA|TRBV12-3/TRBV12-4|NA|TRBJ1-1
CASRPRYGHTEAFF
TGTGCCAGCAGGCCCCGTTACGGGCACACTGAAGCTTTCTTT
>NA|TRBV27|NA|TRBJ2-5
CASSFGGDQETQYF
TGTGCCAGCAGTTTTGGCGGCGATCAAGAGACCCAGTACTTC
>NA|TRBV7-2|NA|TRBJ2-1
CASSPGTSRAEQFF
TGTGCCAGCAGCCCTGGGACCTCTAGGGCTGAGCAGTTCTTC
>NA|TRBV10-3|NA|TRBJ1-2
CAISAGGTSRANYGYTF
TGTGCCATCAGTGCCGGGGGCACCTCCAGAGCTAACTATGGCTACACCTTC
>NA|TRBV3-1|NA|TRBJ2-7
CASSQDRLAGYEQYF
TGTGCCAGCAGCCAAGATCGCCTAGCCGGCTACGAGCAGTACTTC
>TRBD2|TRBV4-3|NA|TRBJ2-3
CASSQDGTRASGVTDTQYF
TGCGCCAGCAGCCAAGATGGGACGAGGGCTAGCGGGGTCACAGATACGCAGTATTTT
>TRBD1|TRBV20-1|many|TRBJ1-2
CSADRTGESYGYTF
TGCAGTGCAGACCGGACAGGGGAATCCTATGGCTACACCTTC
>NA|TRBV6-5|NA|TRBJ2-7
CASSYSAWGVQESSYEQYF
TGTGCCAGCAGTTACTCGGCGTGGGGGGTCCAGGAATCCTCCTACGAGCAGTACTTC
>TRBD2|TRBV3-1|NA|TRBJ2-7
CASGEARGSGSYEQYF
TGTGCCAGCGGTGAGGCCCGCGGGAGCGGGTCCTACGAGCAGTACTTC
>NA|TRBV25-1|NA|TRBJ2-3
CASSVQGLGDTQYF
TGTGCCAGCAGTGTACAGGGCCTCGGGGATACGCAGTATTTT
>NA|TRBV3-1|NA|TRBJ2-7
CASSQEPGRVHEQYF
TGTGCCAGCAGCCAAGAACCAGGGAGAGTCCACGAGCAGTACTTC
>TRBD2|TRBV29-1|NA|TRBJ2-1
CSVPGTSGGSYNEQFF
TGCAGCGTTCCCGGGACTAGCGGGGGCTCCTACAATGAGCAGTTCTTC
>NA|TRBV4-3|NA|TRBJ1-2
CASSQDRCGPNYGYTF
TGCGCCAGCAGCCAAGATCGGTGCGGACCCAACTATGGCTACACCTTC
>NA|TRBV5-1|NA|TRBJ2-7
CASSLREDSEQYF
TGCGCCAGCAGCTTGCGAGAGGACAGCGAGCAGTACTTC
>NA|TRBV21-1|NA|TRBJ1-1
CASSKVVVGLLMNTEAFF
TGTGCCAGCAGCAAAGTGGTCGTCGGCCTCCTTATGAACACTGAAGCTTTCTTT
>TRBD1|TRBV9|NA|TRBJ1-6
CASSQTGVNNSPLHF
TGTGCCAGCAGCCAGACAGGGGTGAATAATTCACCCCTCCACTTT
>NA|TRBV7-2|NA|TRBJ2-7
CASSLGRAREQYF
TGTGCCAGCAGCTTAGGCAGGGCGCGCGAGCAGTACTTC
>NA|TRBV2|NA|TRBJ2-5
CASTWAQETQYF
TGTGCCAGCACTTGGGCGCAAGAGACCCAGTACTTC
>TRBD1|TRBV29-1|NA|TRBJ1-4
CSVPSQGGSEKLFF
TGCAGCGTCCCATCACAGGGGGGGAGTGAAAAACTGTTTTTT
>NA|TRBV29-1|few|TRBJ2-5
CSVEGGDGSQGETQYF
TGCAGCGTTGAGGGGGGGGATGGTTCACAGGGTGAGACCCAGTACTTC
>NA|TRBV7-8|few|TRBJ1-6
CASSSPRTGNSPLHF
TGTGCCAGCAGCTCTCCTCGGACGGGGAATTCACCCCTCCACTTT
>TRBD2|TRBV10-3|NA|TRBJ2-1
CAISEAPAGGNEQFF
TGTGCCATCAGTGAGGCACCGGCCGGGGGGAATGAGCAGTTCTTC
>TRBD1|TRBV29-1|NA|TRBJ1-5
CSVAEEGQTNQPQHF
TGCAGCGTTGCGGAAGAGGGACAGACTAATCAGCCCCAGCATTTT
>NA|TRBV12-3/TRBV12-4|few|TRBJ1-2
CASSGGLGSRGGYTF
TGTGCCAGCAGTGGCGGGCTGGGGAGCAGGGGAGGCTACACCTTC
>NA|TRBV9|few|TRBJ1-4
CASSGPGPVELLFF
TGTGCCAGCAGCGGACCGGGACCGGTTGAATTACTGTTTTTT
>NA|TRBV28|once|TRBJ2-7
CASSPPRAYEQYF
TGTGCCAGCAGCCCCCCTAGGGCCTACGAGCAGTACTTC
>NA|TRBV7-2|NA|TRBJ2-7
CASSSQGRPYYEQYF
TGTGCCAGCAGCTCTCAGGGACGGCCCTACTACGAGCAGTACTTC
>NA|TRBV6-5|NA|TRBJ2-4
CACSSPGRAEVQYF
TGTGCCTGCAGTTCCCCGGGACGGGCCGAGGTTCAGTACTTC
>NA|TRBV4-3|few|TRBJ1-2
CASSQESARGNYGYTF
TGCGCCAGCAGCCAGGAAAGCGCGAGGGGTAACTATGGCTACACCTTC
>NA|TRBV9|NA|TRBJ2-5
CASSSAGLTSTQYF
TGTGCCAGCAGCTCAGCCGGACTCACGTCGACCCAGTACTTC
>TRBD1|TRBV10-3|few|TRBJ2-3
CAISESSDRVSDTQYF
TGTGCCATCAGTGAGTCTTCGGACAGGGTATCGGATACGCAGTATTTT
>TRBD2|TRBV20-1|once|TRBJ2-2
CSARDRRGGGGELFF
TGCAGTGCTAGAGATCGTCGGGGGGGAGGCGGGGAGCTGTTTTTT
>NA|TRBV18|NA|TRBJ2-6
CASSPPGEGANVLTF
TGTGCCAGCTCACCACCGGGGGAAGGGGCCAACGTCCTGACTTTC
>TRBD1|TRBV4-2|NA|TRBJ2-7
CASSQDRGDFHEQYF
TGTGCCAGCAGCCAGGACAGGGGGGATTTCCACGAGCAGTACTTC